This TCR beta chain emerged from a study of neurological immune-mediated disorders. Study-wide results and limits: Multiple sclerosis, the disease with the least TCR clonal expansion, fell below healthy controls, whereas HTLV-1-associated myelopathy showed the most.

About this clonotype itself: Its antigen is not known.

5'RACE with 10-nucleotide random UMIs generated the cDNA. MiXCR, run by TCRdb on the 5' RACE reads, gives a single entry per CDR3 protein. In the table there are tens of thousands of distinct CDR3 sequences, under 5% of which are singletons. Germline assignment: CDR1 SGHRS and CDR2 YFSETQ. Trimming left V 4 bases short and J 0 bases short, with 11 bases between. The CDR3 loop spans 14 amino acids. PBMCs numbering 2 million and stored at -80 C yielded the unsorted libraries. This receptor was taken from a man aged 25 to 40 with multiple sclerosis. The sequenced sample consisted of PBMCs. The chain has TRBV5-1 and TRBJ2-7; D unclear. CDR3 region: CASSPTHSSYEQYF. CDR3 nucleotides: TGCGCCAGCAGCCCAACACATTCCTCCTACGAGCAGTACTTC.